What follows is one T cell receptor beta chain and its context. Its antigen is still unknown. Base qualities were left out, and no much larger clone turns up one base away. These data originate in a study of blood T cell repertoires in COVID-19 (TCRdb year 2020). Background for the entire study: The collaborator samples originated in the United States, Italy and Spain and spanned the acute and convalescent phases of COVID-19. The repertoires were released in a freely available public database meant as a resource for research on the immune response to SARS-CoV-2. The material from the prospective study consisted of cDNA or gDNA derived from T cells, B-cell-depleted T cells, or PBMCs. A de-identified subject ID, COVID-19 status, age in years and sex were almost always included in the sample metadata. Samples were obtained from the ongoing ImmuneRACE study (first 160 participants) and from about 1,300 subjects provided by 6 global collaborators. Deeply sampled blood TCRbeta repertoires from subjects exposed to, actively infected with, or recovered from COVID-19 were included in the dataset. Where available, HLA class I and class II types were obtained from metadata supplied by the sample provider rather than from assay-based typing.

Points the paper makes about the study in general: The amount of clinical and demographic metadata varied by source and participant and was provided uncurated.

TCRbeta CDR3 regions were amplified from genomic DNA by means of the immunoSEQ Assay, a bias-controlled multiplex PCR. Processing in the source paper ran as follows. The number of nucleated cells in each sample was estimated by amplification of reference gene primers within the assay. To quantify the absolute abundance of each unique TCRbeta CDR3 rearrangement, sequence reads were collapsed and filtered. For each sample, productive Simpson clonality was calculated as the square root of Simpson's diversity index across productive rearrangements. The immuneACCESS repertoire file appears here via TCRdb, limited to in-frame rearrangements. These files lack a portion of the clones; in checked studies, under half of the deficit traces to unresolved V genes, and the cause of the others is not known. V, J and clone size reflect that table, while D and trimming were determined from the DNA. For this sample there are about 28,000 clones; approximately 84% appear just once. The ten largest clones add up to about a sixth of the sample.

Counted from cysteine to phenylalanine, this CDR3 has 15 amino acids. The entry retains the CDR3 DNA only, 45 bases that are in frame from base 1. Unmatched junction bases come to 4, with V trimmed by 3 bases and J by 3 bases. Looking up the germline V gene yields CDR1 SGHVS and CDR2 FNYEAQ. Each collaborating institution followed its own protocols to collect whole blood in K2EDTA tubes. For TCRbeta analysis, collaborators shipped samples as frozen whole blood, isolated PBMCs, or DNA extracted from either of those sample types. The material sequenced was peripheral blood. Recombination linked TRBV7-6 to TRBJ2-3; TRBD1 aligns with 9 central bases. The clonotype was recovered from a man aged 65-85 years with active COVID-19. Here is the DNA: TGTGCCAGCAGCTTGGGGACAGGGATAACAGATACGCAGTATTTT. This sequence encodes CASSLGTGITDTQYF.